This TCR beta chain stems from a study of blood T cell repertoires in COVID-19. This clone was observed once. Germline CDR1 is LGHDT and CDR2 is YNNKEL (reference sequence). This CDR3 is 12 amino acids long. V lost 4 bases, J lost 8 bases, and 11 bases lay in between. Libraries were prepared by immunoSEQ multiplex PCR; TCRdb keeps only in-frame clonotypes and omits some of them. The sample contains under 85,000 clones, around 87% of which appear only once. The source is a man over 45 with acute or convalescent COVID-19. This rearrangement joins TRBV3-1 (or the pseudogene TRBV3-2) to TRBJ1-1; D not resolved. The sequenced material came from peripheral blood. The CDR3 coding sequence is TGTGCCAGCAGCCGGAGTCCCGGCGAAGCTTTCTTT. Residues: CASSRSPGEAFF.